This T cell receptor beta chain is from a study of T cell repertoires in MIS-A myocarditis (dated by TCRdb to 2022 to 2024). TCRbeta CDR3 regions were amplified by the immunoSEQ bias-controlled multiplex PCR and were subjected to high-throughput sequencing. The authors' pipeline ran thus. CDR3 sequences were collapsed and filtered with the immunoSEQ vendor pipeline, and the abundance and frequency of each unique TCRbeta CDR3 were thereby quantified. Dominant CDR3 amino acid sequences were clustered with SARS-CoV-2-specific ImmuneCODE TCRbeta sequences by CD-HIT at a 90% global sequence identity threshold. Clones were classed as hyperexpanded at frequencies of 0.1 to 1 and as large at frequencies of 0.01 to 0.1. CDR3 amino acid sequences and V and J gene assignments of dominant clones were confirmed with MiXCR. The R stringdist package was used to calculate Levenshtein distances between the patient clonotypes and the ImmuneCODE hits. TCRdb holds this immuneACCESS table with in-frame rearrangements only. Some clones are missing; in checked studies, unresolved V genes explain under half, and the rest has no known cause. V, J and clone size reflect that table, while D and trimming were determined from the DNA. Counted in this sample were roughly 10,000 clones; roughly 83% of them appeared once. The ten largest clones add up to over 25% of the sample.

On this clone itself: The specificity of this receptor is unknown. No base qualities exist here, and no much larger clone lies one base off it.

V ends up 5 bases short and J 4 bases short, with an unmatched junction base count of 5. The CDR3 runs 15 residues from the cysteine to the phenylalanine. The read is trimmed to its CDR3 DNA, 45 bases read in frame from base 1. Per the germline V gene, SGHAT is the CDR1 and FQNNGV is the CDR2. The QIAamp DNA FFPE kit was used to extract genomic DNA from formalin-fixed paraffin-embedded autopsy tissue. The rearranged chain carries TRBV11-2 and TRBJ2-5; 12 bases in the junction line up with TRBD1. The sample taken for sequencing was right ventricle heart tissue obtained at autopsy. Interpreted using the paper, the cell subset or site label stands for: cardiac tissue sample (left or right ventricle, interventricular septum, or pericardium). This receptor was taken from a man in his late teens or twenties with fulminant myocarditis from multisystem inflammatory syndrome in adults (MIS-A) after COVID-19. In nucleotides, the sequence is TGTGCCAGCAGCCACCGGGACAGGGGGCGAGAGACCCAGTACTTC. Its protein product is CASSHRDRGRETQYF.